The clone carrying this TCR beta chain has ten or more counts. A read error may account for a junction end that differs from germline. This sample was included in a study of neurological immune-mediated disorders. Germline CDR1 is SGHAT and CDR2 is FQNNGV. The CDR3 is made up of 13 amino acids. By 5'RACE with 10-nucleotide random UMIs, the cDNA was made. Each CDR3 protein gets one entry after TCRdb re-called the 5' RACE reads with MiXCR. The sample lists around 44,000 distinct CDR3 sequences, 2.5% occurring once. The origin of this receptor is a young man with multiple sclerosis. Sequenced material: PBMCs. The chain recombines TRBV11-2 with TRBJ2-7; D gene ambiguous. This CDR3 is CVSSLADGVGQYF. CDR3 DNA sequence: TGTGTCAGCAGCTTAGCTGATGGGGTTGGGCAGTACTTC.